These T cell receptor beta chains were read from a single sample in a study of CD8+CD57+ T cells in acquired aplastic anemia. One entry per CDR3 protein results from TCRdb running MiXCR on the reads. The sample has hundreds of thousands of distinct CDR3 sequences, around 30% seen once. Sequenced: sorted CD4+, CD8+, or CD8+CD57+ T cells (not recorded which) from PBMCs. The receptors here all came from a human donor with aplastic anemia. Both conserved end residues are part of each CDR3. Fields, in order: V gene, J gene, D gene, clone size, CDR3 DNA, CDR3 protein. D genes are given only for firm matches. Some rows mark clone size as missing; the rest say once, few, many or name a class of expanded clone.

V gene: TRBV7-9
J gene: TRBJ1-1
D gene: .
clone size: many
CDR3 DNA: TGTGCCAGCAGCTTAATAGCCCCGAACACTGAAGCTTTCTTT
CDR3 protein: CASSLIAPNTEAFF

V gene: TRBV10-3
J gene: TRBJ2-1
D gene: TRBD2
clone size: few
CDR3 DNA: TGTGCCAGCAGTGGAGGGACTAGCGGGAGAATCAATGAGCAGTTCTTC
CDR3 protein: CASSGGTSGRINEQFF

V gene: TRBV27
J gene: TRBJ1-5
D gene: .
clone size: .
CDR3 DNA: TGTGCCAGCAGTCCCAAGGGGGGGTCGGGCAATCAGCCCCAGCATTTT
CDR3 protein: CASSPKGGSGNQPQHF

V gene: TRBV9
J gene: TRBJ2-7
D gene: .
clone size: .
CDR3 DNA: TGTGCCAACCCCGGCGGGGCAGGGGTAGTCGAGCAGTACTTC
CDR3 protein: CANPGGAGVVEQYF

V gene: TRBV19
J gene: TRBJ1-5
D gene: TRBD1
clone size: .
CDR3 DNA: TGTGCCAGTAGTATTCCCCACAGGGGGCAAAATCAGCCCCAGCATTTT
CDR3 protein: CASSIPHRGQNQPQHF

V gene: TRBV2
J gene: TRBJ2-3
D gene: TRBD2
clone size: .
CDR3 DNA: TGTGCCAGCGGCCAGGACGGGAGGTTTGGCACAGATACGCAGTATTTT
CDR3 protein: CASGQDGRFGTDTQYF

V gene: TRBV19
J gene: TRBJ1-1
D gene: .
clone size: once
CDR3 DNA: TGTGCCAGTAGTACGTACGGGACGAACACTGAAGCTTTCTTT
CDR3 protein: CASSTYGTNTEAFF

V gene: TRBV10-3
J gene: TRBJ1-5
D gene: TRBD1
clone size: many
CDR3 DNA: TGTGCCATCAGCCCCGGGACAGATAGCAATCAGCCCCAGCATTTT
CDR3 protein: CAISPGTDSNQPQHF

V gene: TRBV12-3/TRBV12-4
J gene: TRBJ2-7
D gene: .
clone size: many
CDR3 DNA: TGTGCCAGCAGTACGACAGACTACGAGCAGTACTTC
CDR3 protein: CASSTTDYEQYF

V gene: TRBV7-3
J gene: TRBJ1-1
D gene: .
clone size: few
CDR3 DNA: TGTGCCAGCAGCCCAACTACTACAGGTCCAGACGGAGCTTTCTTT
CDR3 protein: CASSPTTTGPDGAFF

V gene: TRBV5-6
J gene: TRBJ1-2
D gene: .
clone size: few
CDR3 DNA: TGTGCCAGCAGCTTTGTGCAGTCTACATATGGCTACACCTTC
CDR3 protein: CASSFVQSTYGYTF

V gene: TRBV20-1
J gene: TRBJ1-1
D gene: TRBD1
clone size: many
CDR3 DNA: TGCAGTGCTAGCGGACAGGGGGCGAAGACGAACACTGAAGCTTTCTTT
CDR3 protein: CSASGQGAKTNTEAFF

V gene: TRBV6-1
J gene: TRBJ2-7
D gene: .
clone size: .
CDR3 DNA: TGTGCCAGCAGCCGGCGACCGATGTCAGGGAGTACCTACGAGCAGTACTTC
CDR3 protein: CASSRRPMSGSTYEQYF

V gene: TRBV19
J gene: TRBJ1-2
D gene: .
clone size: many
CDR3 DNA: TGTGCCAGTAGTATCTGGGCCGGGGTGGAAGGCTACACCTTC
CDR3 protein: CASSIWAGVEGYTF

V gene: TRBV6-1
J gene: TRBJ2-7
D gene: TRBD1
clone size: few
CDR3 DNA: TGTGCCAGCAGGGACGGACAGGTGGTCGAGCAGTACTTC
CDR3 protein: CASRDGQVVEQYF

V gene: TRBV20-1
J gene: TRBJ2-1
D gene: .
clone size: few
CDR3 DNA: TGCAGTGCTACAACACCGCTATCCTACAATGAGCAGTTCTTC
CDR3 protein: CSATTPLSYNEQFF

V gene: TRBV10-3
J gene: TRBJ2-1
D gene: TRBD2
clone size: few
CDR3 DNA: TGTGCCATCAGTAACATAGCGGGGGGTTACAATGAGCAGTTCTTC
CDR3 protein: CAISNIAGGYNEQFF

V gene: TRBV5-1
J gene: TRBJ2-3
D gene: TRBD2
clone size: .
CDR3 DNA: TGCGCCAGCAGCTTGGAATCCAGCGGGGCGATAGATACGCAGTATTTT
CDR3 protein: CASSLESSGAIDTQYF

V gene: TRBV13
J gene: TRBJ1-3
D gene: .
clone size: .
CDR3 DNA: TGTGCCAGCAGCCGGAGGGACACTGGAAACACCATATATTTT
CDR3 protein: CASSRRDTGNTIYF

V gene: TRBV7-9
J gene: TRBJ1-2
D gene: TRBD1
clone size: many
CDR3 DNA: TGTGCCAGCAGCTTACCCTCGGTAGGGGGCAATGGCTACACCTTC
CDR3 protein: CASSLPSVGGNGYTF

V gene: TRBV5-1
J gene: TRBJ2-7
D gene: .
clone size: many
CDR3 DNA: TGCGCCAGCACCGTGGACGGTCAGGGGTTCCACGAGCAGTACTTC
CDR3 protein: CASTVDGQGFHEQYF

V gene: TRBV19
J gene: TRBJ2-1
D gene: TRBD2
clone size: .
CDR3 DNA: TGTGCCAGTAGTATAGTTTCTACTAGCGGCTATGAGCAGTTCTTC
CDR3 protein: CASSIVSTSGYEQFF

V gene: TRBV5-1
J gene: TRBJ2-1
D gene: .
clone size: few
CDR3 DNA: TGCGCCAGCAGCTTTGTGGGGGCTAGCGACAATGAGCAGTTCTTC
CDR3 protein: CASSFVGASDNEQFF

V gene: TRBV4-3
J gene: TRBJ2-7
D gene: .
clone size: .
CDR3 DNA: TGCGCCAGCAGCCAAGTTCTCGGCTCCTACGAGCAGTACTTC
CDR3 protein: CASSQVLGSYEQYF

V gene: TRBV12-3/TRBV12-4
J gene: TRBJ2-3
D gene: TRBD2
clone size: many
CDR3 DNA: TGTGCCACCAATAGGGGAGGGCCGAACACAGATACGCAGTATTTT
CDR3 protein: CATNRGGPNTDTQYF

V gene: TRBV20-1
J gene: TRBJ1-3
D gene: TRBD1
clone size: few
CDR3 DNA: TGCAGTGCTAGGGGAACAGGGGTCGGAAACACCATATATTTT
CDR3 protein: CSARGTGVGNTIYF

V gene: TRBV7-9
J gene: TRBJ2-5
D gene: .
clone size: .
CDR3 DNA: TGTGCCAGCAGGCCGACAGGCCAAGAGACCCAGTACTTC
CDR3 protein: CASRPTGQETQYF

V gene: TRBV10-3
J gene: TRBJ2-7
D gene: .
clone size: few
CDR3 DNA: TGTGCCATCAGTGAGGGTAGGGGGGCCTACGAGCAGTACTTC
CDR3 protein: CAISEGRGAYEQYF

V gene: TRBV20-1
J gene: TRBJ2-7
D gene: .
clone size: many
CDR3 DNA: TGCAGTGCTAGTGGGGTAGCCGCCGGAGAGCAGTACTTC
CDR3 protein: CSASGVAAGEQYF

V gene: TRBV30
J gene: TRBJ2-6
D gene: .
clone size: .
CDR3 DNA: TGTGCCTGGAGTGTACTAAGGGGTACCTACTCTGGGGCCAACGTCCTGACTTTC
CDR3 protein: CAWSVLRGTYSGANVLTF

V gene: TRBV10-3
J gene: TRBJ1-2
D gene: TRBD1
clone size: .
CDR3 DNA: TGTGCCATCAAGATTACAGGGGCGTCCTACACCTTC
CDR3 protein: CAIKITGASYTF

V gene: TRBV7-2
J gene: TRBJ2-7
D gene: TRBD1
clone size: .
CDR3 DNA: TGTGCCAGCAGCTCCCGGGACAGGGGTATCAACGAGCAGTACTTC
CDR3 protein: CASSSRDRGINEQYF

V gene: TRBV9
J gene: TRBJ2-6
D gene: TRBD1
clone size: .
CDR3 DNA: TGTGCCAGCAGCGTGGGACAGGGCTCCTCGGGGGGGGCCAACGTCCTGACTTTC
CDR3 protein: CASSVGQGSSGGANVLTF

V gene: TRBV2
J gene: TRBJ2-7
D gene: .
clone size: few
CDR3 DNA: TGTGCCAGCAGTTTATCGCGGGTGGGTACCTACGAGCAGTACTTC
CDR3 protein: CASSLSRVGTYEQYF

V gene: TRBV29-1
J gene: TRBJ1-1
D gene: .
clone size: few
CDR3 DNA: TGCAGCGTTTTGAGAAGCAGGGGAAAAGTTCCGGCCACTGAAGCTTTCTTT
CDR3 protein: CSVLRSRGKVPATEAFF

V gene: TRBV7-3
J gene: TRBJ1-6
D gene: TRBD1
clone size: few
CDR3 DNA: TGTGCCAGCAGCGCTCAGGGGGGGGATGATCACGGCCTCCACTTT
CDR3 protein: CASSAQGGDDHGLHF

V gene: TRBV25-1
J gene: TRBJ2-7
D gene: .
clone size: .
CDR3 DNA: TGTGCCAGCAGGCCCGCCAGCAGTGTACGCTACTCCTACGAGCAGTACTTC
CDR3 protein: CASRPASSVRYSYEQYF

V gene: TRBV11-2
J gene: TRBJ1-5
D gene: .
clone size: many
CDR3 DNA: TGTGCCAGCAGCTTAGAGGGGTCGAGACAGCCCCAGCATTTT
CDR3 protein: CASSLEGSRQPQHF